The 17 T cell receptor beta chains below all came from one sample that was sequenced in a study of cytomegalovirus exposure and HLA in healthy donors (dated 2017 in TCRdb). Receptor amplification or capture employed the immunoSEQ multiplex PCR assay. In TCRdb, the immuneACCESS table is reduced to in-frame sequences with V and J assigned. These tables do not hold every clone; where another copy was compared, an unresolved V gene accounts for under half, and the others remain unexplained. The sample table lists tens of thousands of clones, just over 90% of them with a count of one. Of the sample, 2.1% is held by the ten largest clones. Sequencing used PBMCs. The receptors shown here come from a man aged 25 to 40 in good health and CMV-seronegative.

The chain combines TRBV7-8 with TRBJ2-1; D may be TRBD1 (6 bases). The CDR3 consists of 17 residues. The germline V gene has CDR1 SGHVS and CDR2 FQNEAQ. Trimming shortened V by 3 bases and J by 9 bases, and 24 bases separated the two germline ends. The CDR3 protein is CASSLGTRLISASEQFF. DNA of the CDR3: TGTGCCAGCAGCTTGGGGACAAGACTAATCTCCGCGAGTGAGCAGTTCTTC.

The chain recombines TRBV15 with TRBJ2-1, with TRBD1 matching over 9 bases. The germline gives CDR1 LNHNV, CDR2 YYDKDF (reference sequence). Germline trimming cut 0 bases from V and 8 bases from J; bases unmatched to any gene: 8. The CDR3 loop spans 16 amino acids. CDR3 bases: TGTGCCACCAGCAGAGAACCTGGGACAGGGTTTGATGAGCAGTTCTTC. Its translation: CATSREPGTGFDEQFF.

J is TRBJ2-2 and V is TRBV5-4, with D maybe TRBD1 (5 bases). Trimming removed 2 bases from V and 4 bases from J, with 12 bases in between. Per germline, CDR1 SGHNT and CDR2 YYREEE (reference sequence). This CDR3 contains 15 residues. The CDR3 DNA is TGTGCCAGCAGCTTTTGGACAACCACCACCGGGGAGCTGTTTTTT. Translation gives CASSFWTTTTGELFF.

A single count supports this clone. This sequence joins TRBV14 and TRBJ2-7; possibly TRBD1 for D (5 bases). The CDR3 runs to 16 residues. V lost 4 bases to trimming and J lost 1 base, with 17 bases between them. Germline CDR1 reads SGHDN; CDR2 reads FVKESK. CDR3 loop: CASSRKHFQGSYEQYF. Written as DNA, the CDR3 is TGTGCCAGCAGCCGAAAACATTTTCAGGGTTCCTACGAGCAGTACTTC.

The V call is TRBV6-5, the J call TRBJ1-1; 9 nucleotides agree with TRBD1. Germline values: CDR1 MNHEY, CDR2 SVGAGI. This CDR3 spans 16 amino acids. Unmatched junction bases numbered 6, after V lost 2 bases and J lost 2 bases. The CDR3 DNA follows: TGTGCCAGCAGTTACGGGACAGGGACTACCAACACTGAAGCTTTCTTT. Encoded protein: CASSYGTGTTNTEAFF.

The chain joins TRBV18 to TRBJ2-7; 7 nucleotides agree with TRBD2. V dropped 3 bases and J dropped 0; count of bases not matched to a gene: 8. Germline V gene lookup returns CDR1 KGHSH and CDR2 LQKENI. The length of the CDR3 is 16 residues. As DNA, the CDR3 is TGTGCCAGCTCACCCCCTGGACTAGGACTCTCCTACGAGCAGTACTTC. Residues: CASSPPGLGLSYEQYF.

The CDR3 loop is CASSPGAYEQYF. The CDR3 DNA sequence: TGTGCCAGCAGTCCCGGGGCCTACGAGCAGTACTTC. The chain uses TRBV6-5 and TRBJ2-7; a weak D match, TRBD2 (5 bases). V shed 5 bases and J shed 2 bases, with 7 bases lying between them. CDR1 is MNHEY, CDR2 SVGAGI, per germline. CDR3 length equals 12 residues.

V gene TRBV11-3 combines with J gene TRBJ2-7; 9 bases are a match to TRBD1. Germline V gene data show CDR1 as SGHNT and CDR2 as YENEEA. The J segment lost 5 bases and the V segment lost 0 bases, leaving 5 bases of the junction unmatched. The CDR3 covers 15 residues. The CDR3 coding sequence is TGTGCCAGCAGCTTAGACCGGGACAGGGAAGACGAGCAGTACTTC. It codes for CASSLDRDREDEQYF.

The rearrangement joins TRBV11-1 to TRBJ2-3; 14 nucleotides agree with TRBD2. The V gene's germline CDR1 is SGHAT and CDR2 FQDESV (reference sequence). After removal of 0 bases from V and 0 bases from J, the junction contained 5 bases not matched to a gene. CDR3 length: 19 amino acids. CDR3 nucleotides: TGTGCCAGCAGCTTAGCCGGACTAGCGGGAGGACCAAGCACAGATACGCAGTATTTT. Protein sequence: CASSLAGLAGGPSTDTQYF.

V usage is TRBV7-2 and J usage is TRBJ2-3, with TRBD2 as a possible D gene (6 bases). V was trimmed by 1 base and J by 6 bases, leaving 14 bases between them. The CDR3 length is 15 residues. The germline V gene has CDR1 SGHTA and CDR2 FQGNSA. CDR3 in amino acids: CASSLVEGGEDTQYF. CDR3 sequence (DNA): TGTGCCAGCAGCTTAGTCGAGGGAGGAGAGGATACGCAGTATTTT.

This clone was counted between two and nine times. The chain carries TRBV11-2 and TRBJ1-6, with 7 bases matching TRBD1. V lost 6 bases and J lost 6; bases outside the gene matches: 8. Germline V gene data show CDR1 as SGHAT and CDR2 as FQNNGV. This CDR3 has 15 residues. The CDR3 coding sequence is TGTGCCAGCAGACGGAACAGGGGCGGTAATTCACCCCTCCACTTT. Translation: CASRRNRGGNSPLHF.

This clone has more than one count but fewer than ten. The CDR3 sequence is CASSENLSYEQYF. The CDR3 DNA reads as TGTGCCAGCAGTGAAAATCTATCCTACGAGCAGTACTTC. The chain recombines TRBV6-5 with TRBJ2-7; no firm D call. Trimming removed 5 bases from V and 1 base from J, with 9 bases in between. Germline CDR1 reads MNHEY; CDR2 reads SVGAGI. The CDR3 sequence is 13 residues long.

V and J are TRBV5-8 and TRBJ1-5; D is unclear. Germline assignment: CDR1 SGHTS and CDR2 YDEGEE. The CDR3 runs to 14 residues. The ends were cut back, 1 base at V and 2 bases at J, with 7 bases in the middle. The chain's CDR3 is CASSLFFGNQPQHF. The CDR3 DNA reads as TGTGCCAGCAGCTTGTTTTTCGGCAATCAGCCCCAGCATTTT.

The J gene is TRBJ2-3, the V gene TRBV5-1; TRBD1 aligns across 7 bases. Unmatched junction bases numbered 9, after V lost 5 bases and J lost 3 bases. There are 15 residues in the CDR3. Germline V gene sequence: CDR1 SGHRS, CDR2 YFSETQ. CDR3 amino acids: CASRQGTAGTDTQYF. CDR3 nucleotide sequence: TGCGCCAGCAGACAAGGGACAGCTGGAACAGATACGCAGTATTTT.

This clone was detected once. The chain uses TRBV2 and TRBJ2-7; TRBD1 aligns across 11 bases. The V gene's germline CDR1 is SNHLY and CDR2 FYNNEI. With V trimmed by 6 bases and J by 5 bases, 9 bases remained unmatched. The CDR3 loop spans 15 amino acids. DNA of the CDR3: TGTGCCAGCAGAGATCGGACAGGGGGCGAAAACGAGCAGTACTTC. Translation gives CASRDRTGGENEQYF.

The chain carries TRBV4-1 and TRBJ2-5; 12 bases are a match to TRBD2. Looked up from germline, CDR1 is MGHRA and CDR2 is YSYEKL. The CDR3 has 16 amino acids. V was pared by 4 bases and J by 5 bases, with 8 bases of the junction left unmatched. Here the CDR3 reads CASSLLAGGAGETQYF. The CDR3 nucleotides are TGCGCCAGCAGCCTGCTAGCGGGGGGGGCCGGTGAGACCCAGTACTTC.

The chain combines TRBV11-2 with TRBJ1-5, with D perhaps TRBD1 (6 bases). Trimming cost V 0 bases and J 6 bases, with 15 bases left between them. The CDR3 is made up of 16 amino acids. Germline V CDR1 and CDR2: SGHAT, FQNNGV. CDR3 coding DNA: TGTGCCAGCAGCTTAGATCGCGACCTAGGGGGTCAGCCCCAGCATTTT. It codes for CASSLDRDLGGQPQHF.